This TCR beta chain originates from a study of CD8 T cells in Susac syndrome. It was with random hexamers that roughly 0.45 to 1 ug RNA was reverse transcribed. TCRdb reprocessed the immunoSEQ multiplex PCR reads via MiXCR and lists one record per CDR3 protein. The sample has some 200,000 distinct CDR3 sequences, nearly 95% seen once. CDR3 size: 14 residues. CDR1 is ENHRY, CDR2 SYGVKD, per germline. V lost 3 bases to trimming and J lost 1 base, with 9 bases between them. V usage is TRBV10-3 and J usage is TRBJ1-1; a weak D match, TRBD1 (6 bases). The source material was CD4+ T cells from PBMCs. This TCR was sampled from a human donor with multiple sclerosis. In DNA, the CDR3 is TGTGCCATCAGTGACCGACAGGAGAACACTGAAGCTTTCTTT. It yields the protein CAISDRQENTEAFF.